What follows describes a single T cell receptor (beta chain). This clonotype was counted between two and nine times. The antigen this receptor binds is unknown. One base away there is no much larger clone; base qualities are not given. These data originate in a study of post-analysis software for immune sequencing data (dated by TCRdb to 2014 to 2015). Study-level background: Relapsing-remitting, secondary progressive and progressive-relapsing multiple sclerosis were recorded as disease courses, and subtype annotation was lacking for some patients. Patient repertoires were compared against ten to twelve previously published healthy control repertoires from donors aged roughly 6 to 26 years. A subset of samples was prepared in parallel using single-end sample barcoding, then pooled and co-amplified after Illumina adapter ligation. Overall study outcomes, separate from this receptor: The multiple sclerosis patient group was slightly younger than the control group. Significantly lower normalized Chao1 diversity was found in multiple sclerosis patients than in controls, suggesting substantial peripheral T-cell clonal expansion. A few TRBV segments, including TRBV5-6, TRBV5-1 and TRBV20-1, were significantly more frequent in patients than controls. Direct clustering with F measure showed strong co-clustering of samples prepared in the same batch, prompting a batch-effect correction.

TCR beta repertoires were profiled from peripheral blood of over 10 young patients with multiple sclerosis to demonstrate the VDJtools post-analysis software. Multiple sclerosis patients were children and adolescents aged about 6 to 15 years. For this chain, trimming is 1 base at the V end and 4 bases at the J end, and the number of junction bases without a gene match is 5. Per the germline V gene (reference sequence), MNHEY is the CDR1 and SMNVEV is the CDR2. The CDR3 holds 15 amino acids from the cysteine to the phenylalanine. The kept DNA is CDR3 alone, 45 bases in frame from the first base. Receptors were amplified or captured by PCR. Sequencing took place on an Illumina HiSeq 2500. To reduce PCR and sequencing biases, unique molecular identifiers were incorporated into the TCR beta cDNA libraries. Every 1 to 10 million input T cells yielded 500,000 or so cDNA molecules, meaning each molecule approximated one T cell. The patient libraries were prepared and sequenced with the same protocol used for the earlier healthy control dataset. Samples belonging to the same batch were prepared together, multiplexed and sequenced on a shared HiSeq lane. The original pipeline was this. Raw barcoded reads were processed with MIGEC, discarding single-read molecular identifier groups before consensus assembly and CDR3 extraction. Clonotype tables were post-analysed with VDJtools, and diversity was normalized by down-sampling all datasets to the smallest sample size. Repertoire overlap clustering matched CDR3 amino acid but not nucleotide sequences to correct batch-related cross-sample contamination. TCRdb reanalyzed the raw reads on its own, using fastp at Q25 for trimming and MiXCR for clone calling, and kept in-frame beta chains. Each record represents a unique CDR3 protein, reported with the most common genes and DNA among its rows. TCRdb's processing, not the authors' own work, is the source of the V and J calls. The sample table records about 460,000 distinct CDR3 sequences; over 35% of these occur just once. The top ten clones comprise around an eighth of the sample.

The sample taken for sequencing was blood. This receptor was identified in a girl under 18 with multiple sclerosis. The chain was built from TRBV27 and TRBJ2-7, and 9 bases in between align with TRBD2. The CDR3 in this case is CASSLLAGGAYEQYF. The nucleotides read TGTGCCAGCAGTTTATTGGCGGGAGGGGCTTACGAGCAGTACTTC.